This T cell receptor beta chain was identified during a study of T cell responses to AZD1222 COVID-19 vaccine (TCRdb year 2021). Context from the whole study: A total of over 230 trial participants underwent TCR sequencing, of whom nearly 210 received two doses of AZD1222 and about 26 received two doses of the MenACWY control vaccine. Trial participants were enrolled by age into subgroups of 18-55, 56-69 and 70-plus years, and around 150, 29 and 61 TCR-sequenced participants, respectively, were included in these subgroups.

The CDR3 regions of human TCRbeta chains were analyzed by immunosequencing. From the authors' description of their analysis: TCRs in the repertoires were compared against a reference library of SARS-CoV-2-specific TCRs that had been generated with the MIRA antigen-specificity platform. Breadth meant the fraction of unique TCRs that were SARS-CoV-2-associated, whereas depth meant the fraction of total T cells that were SARS-CoV-2-associated. Using the MIRA data, each spike-specific TCR was mapped to the spike region that the TCR reacts to and placed in a CD4 or CD8 class. Log10-transformed breadth and depth values were compared by one-way ANOVA with Sidak's multiple comparisons tests. Drawn from immuneACCESS, this table holds only the in-frame rearrangements with V and J called that TCRdb kept. Clones are partly lost; checked studies trace under half to an unresolved V gene and leave the rest unexplained. From that table come the V and J calls and clone size; the DNA was used to work out D and trimming. The sample has about 140,000 clones on record, 70% to 90% of them singletons. Around 5% of the sample goes to the ten largest clones.

The germline V gene gives CDR1 as SNHLY and CDR2 as FYNNEI. Relative to germline, V is 1 base shorter and J is 3 bases shorter, with 7 bases between their ends. The CDR3 runs 14 residues from the cysteine to the phenylalanine. CDR3 DNA is the only sequence kept; it has 42 bases, read in frame from the first base. The research as a whole found: Vaccine-associated CD4 TCRs spanned the whole spike protein, with dominant responses in regions 160-218 and 743-854. Participants were mostly white British and included more females than males, and it was suggested by the authors that clonal diversity may have been underestimated. No day 14 peak-response samples were available, so repertoires were characterized only after the peak T cell response. After two AZD1222 doses, both the breadth and the depth of spike-specific TCRs were significantly higher than at day 0 and than in MenACWY recipients. The 56-69-year group was small, and its depth increase did not reach significance, likely because of low power. Conclusions about previously exposed vaccinees are limited because only six or seven AZD1222 recipients were SARS-CoV-2 seropositive at baseline. Reportedly, close to half of the unique spike-specific TCRs recognized epitopes lying outside the regions that are mutated in the B.1.351 and B.1.1.7 variants.

The time point label corresponds to: about 28 days (+/-7) after the second vaccine dose. Reading the label with the study, this specimen's treatment or condition is: meningococcal conjugate vaccine given as trial control. Samples from vaccinated people were obtained from the UK trials COV001 and COV002, which included a single-blind randomized controlled phase 2/3 trial of AZD1222 (ChAdOx1 nCoV-19) in healthy adults. For TCRbeta chain sequencing, PBMC samples from trial participants were taken at day 0 and at day 28 after the second dose. As for this clone: Its specific antigen is unknown. It has no much larger one-base neighbor in the sample; base qualities were not kept.

The TCR was taken from an adult who received the MenACWY meningococcal vaccine as a control. The material sequenced was peripheral blood, taken 28 days after the second dose of the MenACWY control vaccine. The chain employs TRBV2 and TRBJ1-5; TRBD1 is possibly the D segment (6 matching bases). The CDR3: CASSEVGANQPQHF. The DNA sequence is given as TGTGCCAGCAGTGAAGTGGGGGCCAATCAGCCCCAGCATTTT.